A selection of T cell receptor beta chains follows, all from one sample in a study of Ad26.COV2.S vaccination and SARS-CoV-2 variants. Here immunoSEQ multiplex PCR was the method, and the copy in TCRdb shows in-frame clones only, minus some. The table includes about 400,000 clones, around 82% detected once. The material was peripheral blood, obtained in a trial of Ad26.COV2.S vaccine versus placebo. The receptors shown here come from a person between 18 and 59 years old who received the Ad26.COV2.S COVID-19 vaccine or a placebo. Each CDR3 is given with its conserved first and last residue. Each record gives: J gene, clone size, D gene, V gene, CDR3 DNA, CDR3 protein. D genes are given only for firm matches. Where a row states a size, it is once, few, many or the class of an expanded clone; other rows omit it.

TRBJ2-3 | - | - | TRBV3-1/TRBV3-2 | TGTGCCAGCAGCCCAACCGCCGCCAACCCCGTTCGGTATTTT | CASSPTAANPVRYF
TRBJ1-4 | - | - | TRBV27 | TGTGCCAGCAGCAACAGGGCTGGAGCAACTAATGAAAAACTGTTTTTT | CASSNRAGATNEKLFF
TRBJ1-2 | - | - | TRBV30 | TGTGCCTGGGGACAGAACTATGGCTACACCTTC | CAWGQNYGYTF
TRBJ2-1 | - | - | TRBV3-1/TRBV3-2 | TGTGCCAGCAGCTGGGACTCCAGCTCCTACAATGAGCAGTTCTTC | CASSWDSSSYNEQFF
TRBJ1-2 | - | - | TRBV28 | TGTGCCAGCAGTTTAAGGTCCTATGGCTACACCTTC | CASSLRSYGYTF
TRBJ2-1 | - | TRBD1 | TRBV19 | TGTGCCAGTACCGGGACAGGGGTATCGTTCGACAATGAGCAGTTCTTC | CASTGTGVSFDNEQFF
TRBJ1-6 | - | - | TRBV2 | TGTGCCACCCAAACGCACCATAATTCACCCCTCCACTTT | CATQTHHNSPLHF
TRBJ2-2 | - | TRBD2 | TRBV4-1 | TGCGCCAGCAGCCCGGCCGGACTAGCGGGGAACACCGGGGAGCTGTTTTTT | CASSPAGLAGNTGELFF
TRBJ1-4 | - | - | TRBV24-1 | TGTGCCACCAGTGATTCGGGGGCAGCTAATGAAAAACTGTTTTTT | CATSDSGAANEKLFF
TRBJ2-7 | - | - | TRBV2 | TGTGCCAGCAGTCCAAGGGGGGAGAACGAGCAGTACTTC | CASSPRGENEQYF
TRBJ2-7 | once | - | TRBV14 | TGTGCCAGCAGCCCAAACCGGGTCTACGAGCAGTACTTC | CASSPNRVYEQYF
TRBJ2-3 | once | - | TRBV7-3 | TGTGCCAGCAGCTTAAACGTGGGAGCCACAGATACGCAGTATTTT | CASSLNVGATDTQYF
TRBJ2-3 | - | - | TRBV3-1/TRBV3-2 | TGTGCCAGCAGCCGCATGCGCCCTAGAAACACAGATACGCAGTATTTT | CASSRMRPRNTDTQYF
TRBJ2-3 | - | - | TRBV7-6 | TGTGCCAGCAGCTTAGAGGGGATCGATACGCAGTATTTT | CASSLEGIDTQYF
TRBJ2-5 | - | TRBD1 | TRBV10-1 | TGCGCCAGAGAGGGGGCGCGGGAGACCCAGTACTTC | CAREGARETQYF
TRBJ2-3 | - | - | TRBV30 | TGTGCCTGGAGAGGCCCAGGCCCAGATACGCAGTATTTT | CAWRGPGPDTQYF